This paragraph reports one TCR beta chain. This clone was counted many times. Its antigen specificity is not known. It has no much larger one-base neighbor in the sample; base qualities were not kept. The entry originates in a study of metastatic and nonmetastatic thyroid tumors (dated by TCRdb to 2018 to 2021). With regard to the full study: Repertoires from peripheral blood and from tumor or nodule tissue samples of malignant and benign thyroid patients were compared. Overall study outcomes, separate from this receptor: TCR beta diversity was reported as significantly higher in malignant tumors than in benign nodules, in both blood and tumor samples.

The CDR3, from cysteine to phenylalanine, totals 17 residues. The retained sequence is limited to the CDR3, 51 bases, with the frame set at the first base. V and J lose 2 bases and 4 bases, and a span of 21 bases separates them. CDR1 and CDR2 are read off the germline V gene (reference sequence) as DFQATT and SNEGSKA. No treatment had been received by any patient before thyroid surgery. Using T-cell receptor beta sequencing, the researchers looked back retrospectively at clinical samples from patients, gathered between about 2012 and 2019. To prepare the library, PCR was applied. TCRdb lists the instrument as Illumina HiSeq 4000. High-throughput sequencing was used to profile the TCR beta-chain CDR3 region of every patient. In the source study's methods: Drawing on CDR3 differences between clinicopathological groups, the researchers built a classifier meant to tell apart patients with distant-metastatic papillary thyroid cancer. The Shannon index was used to measure repertoire diversity, and the Morisita-Horn index was used to measure how similar tumor and blood repertoires were. TCRdb trimmed the raw reads at Q25, called clones with MiXCR and kept productive beta chains. TCRdb's processing, not the authors', yielded these V and J calls. The sample table holds approximately 15,000 clones, of which roughly 19% were seen once. The ten largest clones capture roughly 14% of the sample.

The clonotype originates from a female donor with papillary thyroid cancer or a benign thyroid nodule (not recorded which). Some clones in this sample may be carry-over from other donors' samples. Material for sequencing was blood. The V and J segments used are TRBV20-1 and TRBJ2-1; tentative D gene TRBD1, with 6 bases matching. The CDR3 protein: CSARNVGRGNRYNEQFF. The DNA sequence is given as TGCAGTGCTAGAAACGTGGGTAGGGGGAATCGGTACAATGAGCAGTTCTTC.